The subject of this entry is one T cell receptor (beta chain). Its antigen is unidentified. Germline V gene sequence: CDR1 SGHTA, CDR2 FQGNSA. The CDR3 sequence is 15 residues long. The V end was cut by 5 bases, the J end by 2 bases, with 12 bases between. Both 60 Vbeta primers and 13 Jbeta primers went into the PCR. Measured with immunoSEQ multiplex PCR; TCRdb has only the in-frame clones, and not every one. Among some 200,000 clones listed, around 86% were seen once. The sample originates from a study of cytomegalovirus exposure and HLA in healthy donors. Study outcomes and limitations: It was reported that TCR beta sequences correctly inferred the HLA-A and HLA-B alleles for most subjects.

The chain carries TRBV7-2 and TRBJ2-2, with unresolved D. This sequence was found in a woman aged 40 to 55 in good health and CMV-seronegative. Sequencing was done on a sample of PBMCs. This CDR3 is CASSRRPPNTGELFF. The CDR3 region has the DNA TGTGCCAGCAGCCGGCGGCCCCCAAACACCGGGGAGCTGTTTTTT.